This T cell receptor beta chain was recovered during a study of blood T cells in healthy people across ages. Study-wide background: Roughly one uniquely barcoded beta molecule per two T cells was captured. Study findings and constraints: Higher diversity and more naive CD4+ cells were features of long-lived donors, compared to aged donors.

Every donor contributed 7.5 to 10 milliliters of peripheral blood by blood draw. No fewer than 6 million PBMCs went into each sample. Comments on this clonotype: What it binds is unknown.

Then a second PCR, running about 6 to 11 cycles, was carried out with a sample-barcoded 5' primer and a J-beta primer mix. TCRdb reprocessed the 5' RACE reads via MiXCR and lists one record per CDR3 protein. The sample lists hundreds of thousands of distinct CDR3 sequences; about 45% were seen once. Sample: blood. This receptor was identified in a man aged 80 or over in good health.

The CDR3 protein is CASRLSLFNRGHTDTQYF. For the CDR3, the DNA is TGTGCCAGCAGGCTGTCCCTATTCAACAGGGGCCATACAGATACGCAGTATTTT. The chain is built from TRBV12-3 or TRBV12-4 and TRBJ2-3; TRBD1 aligns across 7 bases. CDR3 length: 18 amino acids. V lost 6 bases and J lost 3; bases outside the gene matches: 18.